The 28 T cell receptor beta chains reported below all come from one sample, sequenced in a study of blood T cell repertoires in COVID-19. The table came from immunoSEQ multiplex PCR; TCRdb's copy has only in-frame clones and leaves some out. Of 110,000 or so clones in the sample, roughly 88% were seen once. Sequencing was done on a sample of peripheral blood. The receptor source for this set is a woman in her 70s who had recovered from COVID-19.

This chain joins TRBV4-3 and TRBJ2-3, with 7 bases aligning to TRBD1. V lost 4 bases, J lost 6 bases, and 7 bases stayed unmatched. The length of the CDR3 is 14 residues. The germline gives CDR1 LGHNA, CDR2 YSLEER. The CDR3 coding sequence is TGCGCCAGCAGCCGACAGGGCCAGGGGGATACGCAGTATTTT. It yields the protein CASSRQGQGDTQYF.

Points on this clone: A junction end diverges from the germline sequence, so it may reflect a read error. The genes are TRBV28 and TRBJ1-1, with TRBD1 identical over 8 bases. CDR1 and CDR2 from the germline V gene are MDHEN and SYDVKM. This CDR3 is built from 12 residues. The CDR3 DNA reads as TGTGCCGGCAGGGGGCACGGAACTGAAGCTTTCTTT. Amino acid sequence: CAGRGHGTEAFF. Variable domain in full (rest from reference TRBV28 and TRBJ1-1): DVKVTQSSRYLVKRTGEKVFLECVQDMDHENMFWYRQDPGLGLRLIYFSYDVKMKEKGDIPEGYSVSREKKERFSLILESASTNQTSMYLCAGRGHGTEAFFGQGTRLTVV.

The chain couples TRBV19 to TRBJ2-4; TRBD1 agrees at 10 bases. From germline, CDR1 is LNHDA and CDR2 SQIVND (reference sequence). V lost 4 bases to trimming and J lost 13 bases; unmatched junction nucleotides: 13. The CDR3 length is 15 residues. CDR3 loop: CASSTGTGATAPQYF. The CDR3, as DNA: TGTGCCAGTAGTACCGGGACAGGGGCCACAGCGCCCCAGTACTTC.

This chain joins TRBV29-1 and TRBJ1-1; D is possibly TRBD1 (6 bases). This CDR3 contains 11 residues. CDR1 and CDR2 from the germline V gene are SQVTM and ANQGSEA. Deletions cut 4 bases from V and 7 bases from J, with 10 bases between. CDR3 protein: CSVARTDEAFF. The DNA for the CDR3 is TGCAGCGTTGCCCGGACAGATGAAGCTTTCTTT.

The rearrangement links TRBV7-9 to TRBJ1-4; 9 bases align to TRBD1. The germline V gene encodes CDR1 SEHNR and CDR2 FQNEAQ (reference sequence). This CDR3 region has 15 residues. The V gene end was trimmed by 5 bases and the J gene end by 11 bases; junction bases not matched to a gene: 12. The CDR3 DNA is TGTGCCAGCAGCGAACCGGGACAGGGAATTGTGAAACTGTTTTTT. It specifies CASSEPGQGIVKLFF.

The CDR3 nucleotides are TGTGCCAGCAGTCCCGTGACAGGAAGAAGCACAGATACGCAGTATTTT. This sequence encodes CASSPVTGRSTDTQYF. V and J are TRBV5-6 and TRBJ2-3; D possibly corresponds to TRBD1 (6 bases). There are 16 residues in the CDR3. V shed 5 bases and J shed 0 bases, with 16 bases lying between them. CDR1 SGHDT and CDR2 YYEEEE come from the germline V gene.

J is TRBJ1-2 and V is TRBV3-1 (or the pseudogene TRBV3-2); D unresolved. The germline CDR1 and CDR2 sequences are LGHDT and YNNKEL (reference sequence). The CDR3 sequence is 13 residues long. Between the trimmed V and J ends, which lost 3 bases and 2 bases, there was a span of 7 bases. The CDR3 reads CASSQGWNYGYTF. The CDR3 region has the DNA TGTGCCAGCAGCCAGGGCTGGAACTATGGCTACACCTTC.

V usage is TRBV18 and J usage is TRBJ2-7, with D possibly TRBD2 on 5 matching bases. Germline values: CDR1 KGHSH, CDR2 LQKENI. V was shortened by 3 bases and J by 4 bases, with 16 bases between the two germline ends. The CDR3 covers 15 residues. The chain's CDR3 is CASSPRPRALYEQYF. CDR3 coding DNA: TGTGCCAGCTCACCCCGGCCGAGGGCCCTATACGAGCAGTACTTC.

The chain is built from TRBV4-2 and TRBJ2-3; TRBD1 agrees at 7 bases. Germline CDR1 is LGHNA and CDR2 is YNFKEQ. Trimming took 0 bases from V and 5 from J; bases not matched to a gene: 8. There are 16 residues in the CDR3. CDR3 sequence (DNA): TGTGCCAGCAGCCAAGATAAACAGGGGTATAGAGATACGCAGTATTTT. Translated: CASSQDKQGYRDTQYF.

This clone was observed once. This chain joins TRBV10-3 and TRBJ2-3, with D maybe TRBD2 (5 bases). Germline lookup yields CDR1 ENHRY and CDR2 SYGVKD. CDR3 length: 16 amino acids. V lost 5 bases and J lost 2, with 17 bases in between. CDR3 sequence (DNA): TGTGCCATCAGTTCCCGGGGAGTCCCATCCACAGATACGCAGTATTTT. It specifies CAISSRGVPSTDTQYF.

This chain joins TRBV21-1 and TRBJ2-4; TRBD2, the table's D call, was not compared with the DNA. TRBV21-1 represents a pseudogene. The CDR3 runs 19 residues. CDR3 sequence (DNA): TGTGCCAGCAGCAATAGATTTAGCGGGAGGGCCGGGGCCAAAAACATTCAGTACTTC. Translating it yields CASSNRFSGRAGAKNIQYF.

This chain links TRBV28 with TRBJ1-6; unclear D gene. Germline V gene lookup returns CDR1 MDHEN and CDR2 SYDVKM. The V and J ends lost 2 bases and 14 bases respectively, with 10 bases between them. This CDR3 is built from 12 residues. This chain's CDR3 is CASSLRSGALHF. The CDR3 DNA reads as TGTGCCAGCAGTTTAAGGAGCGGGGCCCTCCACTTT.

The genes are TRBV19 and TRBJ1-3; D unresolved. Deletions cut 3 bases from V and 2 bases from J, with 11 bases between. The CDR3 loop spans 15 amino acids. Per the germline V gene, CDR1 is LNHDA and CDR2 is SQIVND (reference sequence). CDR3 in DNA: TGTGCCAGTAGTATCATTGGAGACCCTGGAAACACCATATATTTT. Residues: CASSIIGDPGNTIYF.

This clone appeared a single time. The chain employs TRBV7-2 and TRBJ2-5; D not certain. Trimming left V 4 bases short and J 5 bases short, with 11 bases between. CDR3 size: 13 residues. Germline CDR1 is SGHTA and CDR2 is FQGNSA. The CDR3 sequence is CASSSRLQETQYF. DNA for the CDR3: TGTGCCAGCAGCTCCAGGCTTCAGGAGACCCAGTACTTC.

The chain employs TRBV7-2 and TRBJ2-3; tentative D call: TRBD2 (6 bases). The CDR3 runs to 14 residues. With 3 bases removed from V and 6 bases from J, the gap between germline ends came to 13 bases. Germline-derived CDR1 and CDR2 are SGHTA and FQGNSA. CDR3 region: CASSFRREADTQYF. The CDR3 DNA follows: TGTGCCAGCAGCTTCCGGAGGGAGGCGGATACGCAGTATTTT.

J is TRBJ1-2 and V is TRBV19; D possibly corresponds to TRBD1 (5 bases). The V gene lost 2 bases and the J gene lost 3 bases, with 22 bases spanning the gap. The CDR3 extends over 18 amino acids. CDR1 LNHDA and CDR2 SQIVND come from the germline V gene (reference sequence). In DNA form, the CDR3 reads TGTGCCAGTAGTATATCCGAGCTCGGCAGGGATTACTACTATGGCTACACCTTC. The encoded protein is CASSISELGRDYYYGYTF.

The chain recombines TRBV29-1 with TRBJ2-3; TRBD1 might be the D (6 bases). There are 13 residues in the CDR3. The germline gives CDR1 SQVTM, CDR2 ANQGSEA. Trimming cost V 6 bases and J 4 bases, with 14 bases left between them. CDR3 in DNA: TGCAGCGTGCTGCAGGGGAGCGCAGATACGCAGTATTTT. Protein product: CSVLQGSADTQYF.

The chain carries TRBV24-1 and TRBJ1-4; 7 bases map to TRBD1. The CDR3 totals 14 residues. V lost 5 bases, J lost 8 bases, and 7 bases stayed unmatched. Germline CDR1 and CDR2: KGHDR and SFDVKD. The CDR3 loop is CATSAPGGGEKLFF. DNA of the CDR3: TGTGCCACCAGTGCCCCAGGGGGAGGAGAAAAACTGTTTTTT.

Comment on this clone: The same CDR3 is also encoded by other DNA sequences in this sample. The chain couples TRBV19 to TRBJ1-1; tentatively, D is TRBD1 (6 bases). Germline V lookup: CDR1 LNHDA, CDR2 SQIVND (reference sequence). The CDR3 extends over 16 amino acids. V was shortened by 4 bases and J by 8 bases, with 23 bases between the two germline ends. The CDR3 reads CASSNLVGLRGTEAFF. CDR3 nucleotides: TGTGCCAGTAGTAACCTCGTGGGGCTCAGGGGCACCGAAGCTTTCTTT.

The chain carries TRBV7-9 and TRBJ2-7, with 7 bases aligning to TRBD2. After removal of 5 bases from V and 4 bases from J, the junction contained 8 bases not matched to a gene. The germline V gene has CDR1 SEHNR and CDR2 FQNEAQ (reference sequence). The CDR3 is 14 amino acids. The CDR3: CASSMGLREYEQYF. The DNA for the CDR3 is TGTGCCAGCAGCATGGGACTGCGGGAGTACGAGCAGTACTTC.

This clone was picked up one time. The V call is TRBV5-4, the J call TRBJ2-6; no clear D. V lost 1 base and J 1 base, leaving 6 bases between the germline ends. CDR3 size: 15 residues. The germline gives CDR1 SGHNT, CDR2 YYREEE (reference sequence). This CDR3 reads CASSLIGSGANVLTF. The CDR3, as DNA: TGTGCCAGCAGCTTGATCGGGTCTGGGGCCAACGTCCTGACTTTC.

The chain recombines TRBV10-3 with TRBJ2-7; tentatively, D is TRBD2 (6 bases). Germline V CDR1 and CDR2: ENHRY, SYGVKD. V was shortened by 4 bases and J by 4 bases, with 8 bases between the two germline ends. There are 12 residues in the CDR3. CDR3 amino acids: CAISAGLYEQYF. The CDR3 DNA reads as TGTGCCATCAGTGCGGGACTTTACGAGCAGTACTTC.

V is TRBV30 and J is TRBJ1-3; maybe TRBD1 (5 bases). Per the germline V gene, CDR1 is GTSNPN and CDR2 is SVGIG (reference sequence). The CDR3 extends over 16 amino acids. Trimming removed 0 bases at V and 4 bases at J, with 16 bases between. CDR3 DNA sequence: TGTGCCTGGAGTGTAGGGGCCGGCGGGGAAGGAAACACCATATATTTT. Its protein product is CAWSVGAGGEGNTIYF. The complete variable domain, with remaining parts taken from reference TRBV30 and TRBJ1-3, reads SQTIHQWPATLVQPVGSPLSLECTVEGTSNPNLYWYRQAAGRGLQLLFYSVGIGQISSEVPQNLSASRPQDRQFILSSKKLLLSDSGFYLCAWSVGAGGEGNTIYFGEGSWLTVV.

V is TRBV6-2 or TRBV6-3 and J is TRBJ2-2; 7 positions match TRBD2. The J segment lost 4 bases and the V segment lost 2 bases, leaving 4 bases of the junction unmatched. Germline loops: CDR1 MNHEY, CDR2 SVGEGT. CDR3 length equals 15 residues. CDR3 nucleotides: TGTGCCAGCAGTTACGGCTGGGGGGGCACCGGGGAGCTGTTTTTT. Translating it yields CASSYGWGGTGELFF.

The J gene is TRBJ2-7, the V gene TRBV5-6; weak D call: TRBD1 (6 bases). This CDR3 contains 15 residues. Trimming left V 0 bases short and J 3 bases short, with 13 bases between. CDR1 is SGHDT, CDR2 YYEEEE, per germline. The CDR3 here is CASSLVVTRGYEQYF. The CDR3 bases are TGTGCCAGCAGCTTGGTCGTAACCAGGGGCTACGAGCAGTACTTC. Based on the CDR3 plus reference TRBV5-6 and TRBJ2-7, the full variable domain is DAGVTQSPTHLIKTRGQQVTLRCSPKSGHDTVSWYQQALGQGPQFIFQYYEEEERQRGNFPDRFSGHQFPNYSSELNVNALLLGDSALYLCASSLVVTRGYEQYFGPGTRLTVT.

This chain connects TRBV7-3 to TRBJ1-2; D perhaps matches TRBD1 (5 bases). CDR3 length equals 13 residues. The ends were cut back, 4 bases at V and 8 bases at J, with 14 bases in the middle. The germline CDR1 and CDR2 sequences are SGHTA and FQGTGA. The DNA of the CDR3 is TGTGCCAGCAGCTCTTCAGCCTCAGGGGGCTACACCTTC. This sequence encodes CASSSSASGGYTF. Full variable domain (outside the CDR3, taken from reference TRBV7-3 and TRBJ1-2): GAGVSQTPSNKVTEKGKYVELRCDPISGHTALYWYRQSLGQGPEFLIYFQGTGAADDSGLPNDRFFAVRPEGSVSTLKIQRTERGDSAVYLCASSSSASGGYTFGSGTRLTVV.

This clone was recorded only once. This rearrangement joins TRBV5-4 to TRBJ2-7, with D tentatively TRBD2 (8 bases). V lost 6 bases to trimming and J lost 5 bases, with 21 bases between them. Germline lookup yields CDR1 SGHNT and CDR2 YYREEE (reference sequence). This CDR3 contains 15 residues. This CDR3 reads CASTDGGAGGDEQYF. DNA of the CDR3: TGTGCCAGCACCGACGGGGGGGCAGGGGGTGACGAGCAGTACTTC.

V gene TRBV5-1 combines with J gene TRBJ2-7; 7 bases match TRBD1. Trimming cost V 4 bases and J 5 bases; bases outside gene matches: 9. CDR1 is SGHRS, CDR2 YFSETQ, per germline. This CDR3 has 14 residues. CDR3 residues: CASSTIQGVDEQYF. In DNA form, the CDR3 reads TGCGCCAGCAGCACGATTCAGGGGGTGGACGAGCAGTACTTC.